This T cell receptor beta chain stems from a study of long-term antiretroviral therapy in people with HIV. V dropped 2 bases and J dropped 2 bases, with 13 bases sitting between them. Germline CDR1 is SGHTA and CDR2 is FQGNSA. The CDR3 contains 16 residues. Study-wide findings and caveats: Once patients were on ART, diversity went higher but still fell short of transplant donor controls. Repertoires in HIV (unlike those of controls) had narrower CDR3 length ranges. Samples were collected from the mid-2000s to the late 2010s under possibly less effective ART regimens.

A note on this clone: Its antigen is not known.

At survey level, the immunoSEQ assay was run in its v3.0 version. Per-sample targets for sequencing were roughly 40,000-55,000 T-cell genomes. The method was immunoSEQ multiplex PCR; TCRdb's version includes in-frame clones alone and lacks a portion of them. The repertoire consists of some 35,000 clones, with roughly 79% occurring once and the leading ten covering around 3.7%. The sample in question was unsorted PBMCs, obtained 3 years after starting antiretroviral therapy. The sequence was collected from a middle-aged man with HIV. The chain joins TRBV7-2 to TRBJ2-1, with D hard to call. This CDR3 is CASSLHSQITYNEQFF. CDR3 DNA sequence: TGTGCCAGCAGCTTACACAGCCAGATTACCTACAATGAGCAGTTCTTC. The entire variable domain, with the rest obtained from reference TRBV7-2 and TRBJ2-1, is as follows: GAGVSQSPSNKVTEKGKDVELRCDPISGHTALYWYRQSLGQGLEFLIYFQGNSAPDKSGLPSDRFSAERTGGSVSTLTIQRTQQEDSAVYLCASSLHSQITYNEQFFGPGTRLTVL.